This T cell receptor (beta chain) was identified in a study of cytomegalovirus exposure and HLA in healthy donors. Overall study findings and caveats: Later work found that TCR association rates differed between HLA loci; DRB1 had the most and HLA-C the fewest. Being productive about 90% or about 30% of the time was typical of most TCR beta V segments in an earlier analysis.

A word on this clone: Its antigen is not known.

The CDR3 has 15 amino acids. Germline CDR1 MNHEY, CDR2 SMNVEV (reference sequence). V was cut by 6 bases and J by 4 bases, with 19 bases left in between. 60 Vbeta and 13 Jbeta primers were used in PCR. Repertoires were generated with immunoSEQ multiplex PCR, while TCRdb's copy carries only in-frame clones and drops some. The profile shows under 200,000 clones, about 81% of them singletons. The chain links TRBV27 to TRBJ2-7; possibly TRBD1 for D (6 bases). This sequence originates from a woman aged 18-29 years in good health and CMV-seropositive. Sequenced sample: PBMCs. CDR3 region: CASRLTHNRVYEQYV. The CDR3 region has the DNA TGTGCCAGCAGACTAACACATAACAGGGTTTACGAGCAGTACGTC.